The clone carrying this T cell receptor (beta chain) came up a few times. As yet, its antigen is unknown. Antigen-specific CD4+ T cells were first expanded with viral peptide pools by the ViraFEST assay and only then sequenced. Between days 10 and 11 of culture, CD4+ T cells were separated out. Negative nucleocapsid antibody tests before and after vaccination confirmed no previous SARS-CoV-2 infection. The sample belongs to a study of vaccination effects on CD4 cells after COVID-19. Study in general: Participants each got two BNT162b2 or mRNA-1273 vaccine doses. Study-wide points: Pronounced clonal contraction occurred in clones induced by infection and by vaccine late after vaccination. Common cold coronavirus cross-reactivity was shown by only 1 of 255 vaccine-induced clones in healthy vaccinees.

Method: immunoSEQ multiplex PCR; TCRdb's copy keeps in-frame clones and lacks some. There are tens of thousands of clones in the sample; under 75% occur only once, and about 26% lies in the top ten. The V and J ends lost 6 bases and 2 bases respectively, with 10 bases between them. The CDR3 is 13 amino acids. The germline gives CDR1 MNHEY, CDR2 SVGAGI. The receptor's source is a human donor who received a COVID-19 vaccine. The input for sequencing was CD4+ T cells from PBMCs cultured with HCoV-OC43 spike peptides, taken before COVID-19 vaccination. Specified subset: HCoV-OC43 spike overlapping peptide pool stimulation. The chain uses TRBV6-5 and TRBJ1-2; D gene ambiguous. The CDR3 DNA sequence: TGTGCCAGCAGCCAGACGATGAACTATGGCTACACCTTC. Protein product: CASSQTMNYGYTF.